This paragraph covers one T cell receptor beta chain sequence. This specimen comes from a study of blood T cell repertoires in COVID-19. J gave up 7 bases and V 3 bases, and 9 bases lay outside the gene matches. CDR3 length: 16 amino acids. Per germline, CDR1 SGHVS and CDR2 FQNEAQ. Per the study methods: Reference gene primer amplification gave nucleated cell count estimates. Assay used: immunoSEQ multiplex PCR; TCRdb lists only in-frame clones, some missing. The V and J calls and the clone size are those of that table, but D and trimming were determined from the DNA. The table has some 110,000 clones, around four fifths seen once.

The TCR was taken from a man aged 70 or older with acute or convalescent COVID-19. What was sequenced was peripheral blood. The rearrangement joins TRBV7-8 to TRBJ1-5; 10 bases are a match to TRBD1. As DNA, the CDR3 is TGTGCCAGCAGCTTCCAGGGACAGGGGTTTCGGCAGCCCCAGCATTTT. It codes for CASSFQGQGFRQPQHF.